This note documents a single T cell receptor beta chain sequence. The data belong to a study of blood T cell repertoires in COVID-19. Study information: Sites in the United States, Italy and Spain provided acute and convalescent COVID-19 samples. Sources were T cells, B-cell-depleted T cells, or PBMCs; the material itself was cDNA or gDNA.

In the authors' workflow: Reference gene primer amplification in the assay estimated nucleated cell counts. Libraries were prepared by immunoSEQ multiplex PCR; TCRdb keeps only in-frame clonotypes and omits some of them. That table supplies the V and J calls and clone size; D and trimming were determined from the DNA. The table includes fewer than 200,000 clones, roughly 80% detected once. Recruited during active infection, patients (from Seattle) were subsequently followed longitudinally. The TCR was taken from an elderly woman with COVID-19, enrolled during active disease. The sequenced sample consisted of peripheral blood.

CDR3 DNA sequence: TGTGCCAGCAGTTACTTCGCCGGGTATGAAGCTTTCTTT. Its translation: CASSYFAGYEAFF. This chain connects TRBV6-5 to TRBJ1-1; D gene ambiguous. There are 13 residues in the CDR3. V lost 1 base and J lost 7, with 10 bases in between. Germline loops: CDR1 MNHEY, CDR2 SVGAGI.